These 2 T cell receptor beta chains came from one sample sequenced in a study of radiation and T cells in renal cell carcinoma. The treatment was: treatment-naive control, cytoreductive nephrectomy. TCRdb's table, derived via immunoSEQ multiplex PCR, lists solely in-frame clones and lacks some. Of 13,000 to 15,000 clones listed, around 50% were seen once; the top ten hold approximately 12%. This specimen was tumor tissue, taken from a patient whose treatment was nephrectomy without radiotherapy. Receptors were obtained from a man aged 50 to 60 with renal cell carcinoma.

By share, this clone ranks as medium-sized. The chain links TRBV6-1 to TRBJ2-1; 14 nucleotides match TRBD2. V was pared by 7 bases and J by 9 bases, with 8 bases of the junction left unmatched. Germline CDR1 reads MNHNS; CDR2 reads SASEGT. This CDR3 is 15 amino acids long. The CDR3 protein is CASKPTSGGAGEQFF. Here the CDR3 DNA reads TGTGCCAGCAAACCGACTAGCGGGGGGGCGGGTGAGCAGTTCTTC.

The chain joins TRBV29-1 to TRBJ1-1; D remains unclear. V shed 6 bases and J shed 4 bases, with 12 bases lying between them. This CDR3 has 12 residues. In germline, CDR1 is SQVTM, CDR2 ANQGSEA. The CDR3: CSVPGWSTEAFF. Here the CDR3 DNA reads TGCAGCGTGCCAGGATGGAGCACTGAAGCTTTCTTT.